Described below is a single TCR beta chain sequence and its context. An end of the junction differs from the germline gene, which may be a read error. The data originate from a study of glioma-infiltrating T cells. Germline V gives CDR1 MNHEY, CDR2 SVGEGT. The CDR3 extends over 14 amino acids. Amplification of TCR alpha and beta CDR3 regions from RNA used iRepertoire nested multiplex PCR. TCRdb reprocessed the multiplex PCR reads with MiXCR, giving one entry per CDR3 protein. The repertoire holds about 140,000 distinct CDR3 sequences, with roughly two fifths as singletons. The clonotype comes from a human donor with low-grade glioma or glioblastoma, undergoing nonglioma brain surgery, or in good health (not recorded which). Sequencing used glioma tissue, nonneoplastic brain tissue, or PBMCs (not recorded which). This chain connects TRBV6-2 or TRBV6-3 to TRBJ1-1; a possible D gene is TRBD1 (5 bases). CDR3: CAGSYGHSNTEAFF. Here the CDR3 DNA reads TGTGCCGGCAGTTACGGACACTCGAACACTGAAGCTTTCTTT.